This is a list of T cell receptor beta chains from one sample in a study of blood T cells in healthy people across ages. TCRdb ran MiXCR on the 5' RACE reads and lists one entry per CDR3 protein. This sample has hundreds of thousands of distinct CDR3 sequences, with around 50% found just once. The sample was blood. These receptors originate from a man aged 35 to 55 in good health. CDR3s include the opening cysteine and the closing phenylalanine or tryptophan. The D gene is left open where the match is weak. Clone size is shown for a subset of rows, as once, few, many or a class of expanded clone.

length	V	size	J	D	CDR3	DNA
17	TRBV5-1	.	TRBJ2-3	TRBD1	CASSLTGRTGGTDTQYF	TGCGCCAGCAGCTTGACGGGGCGGACAGGGGGCACAGATACGCAGTATTTT
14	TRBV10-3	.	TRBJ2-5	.	CAISARGLGETQYF	TGTGCCATCAGTGCCCGGGGCTTGGGAGAGACCCAGTACTTC
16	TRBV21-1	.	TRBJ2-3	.	CATRPEGQEIEDTQYF	TGTGCCACCCGACCCGAAGGACAGGAAATTGAGGATACGCAGTATTTT
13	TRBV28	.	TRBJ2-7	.	CASSLPPSYEQYF	TGTGCCAGCAGTTTGCCCCCCTCGTACGAGCAGTACTTC
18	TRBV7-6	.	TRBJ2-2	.	CASSLNPLVSSNTGELFF	TGTGCCAGCAGCTTAAACCCCTTGGTCAGTTCGAACACCGGGGAGCTGTTTTTT
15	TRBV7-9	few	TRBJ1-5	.	CASSSGTASNQPQHF	TGTGCCAGCAGCTCCGGGACTGCTAGCAATCAGCCCCAGCATTTT
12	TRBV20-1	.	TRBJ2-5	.	CSAAQGRETQYF	TGCAGTGCTGCCCAGGGTCGGGAGACCCAGTACTTC
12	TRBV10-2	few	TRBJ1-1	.	CASAGVSTEAFF	TGCGCCAGCGCGGGGGTAAGCACTGAAGCTTTCTTT
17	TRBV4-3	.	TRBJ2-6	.	CASSATGIRSGANVLTF	TGCGCCAGCAGCGCGACAGGTATCCGCTCTGGGGCCAACGTCCTGACTTTC
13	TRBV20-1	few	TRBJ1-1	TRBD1	CSARDPGQLEAFF	TGCAGTGCTAGAGATCCGGGACAGTTAGAAGCTTTCTTT
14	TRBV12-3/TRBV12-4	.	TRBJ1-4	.	CASSLQGLGEKLFF	TGTGCCAGCAGTTTACAGGGTTTAGGTGAAAAACTGTTTTTT
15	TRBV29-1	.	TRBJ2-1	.	CSVDLGKAAGNEQFF	TGCAGCGTTGATTTAGGAAAGGCCGCAGGAAATGAGCAGTTCTTC
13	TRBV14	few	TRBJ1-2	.	CASSRREGYGYTF	TGTGCCAGCAGCCGCCGAGAAGGATATGGCTACACCTTC
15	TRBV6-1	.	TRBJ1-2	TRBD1	CASSSTRDSLYGYTF	TGTGCCAGCAGTTCGACCAGGGACAGCCTCTATGGCTACACCTTC
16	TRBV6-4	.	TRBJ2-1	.	CASSAHPGSSYNEQFF	TGTGCCAGCAGTGCCCACCCAGGGAGCTCCTACAATGAGCAGTTCTTC
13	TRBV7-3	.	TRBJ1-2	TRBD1	CASSQGQADGYTF	TGTGCCAGCAGCCAGGGACAGGCCGATGGCTACACCTTC
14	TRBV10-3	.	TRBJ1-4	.	CAISEGSLNEKLFF	TGTGCCATCAGTGAGGGGTCCCTCAATGAAAAACTGTTTTTT
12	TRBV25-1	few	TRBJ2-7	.	CASSLSDRQQYF	TGTGCCAGCAGTCTGTCCGACAGACAGCAGTACTTC
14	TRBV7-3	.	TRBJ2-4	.	CASSTGKSTNIQYF	TGTGCCAGCAGCACAGGGAAAAGTACAAACATTCAGTACTTC
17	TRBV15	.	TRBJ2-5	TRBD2	CATSRGSSGSPQETQYF	TGTGCCACCAGCAGAGGGTCTAGCGGATCACCCCAAGAGACCCAGTACTTC
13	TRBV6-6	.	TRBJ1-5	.	CASSRTFNQPQHF	TGTGCCAGCAGCCGAACCTTCAATCAGCCCCAGCATTTT
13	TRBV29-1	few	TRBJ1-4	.	CSAEDRANEKLFF	TGCAGCGCTGAGGACAGAGCTAATGAAAAACTGTTTTTT
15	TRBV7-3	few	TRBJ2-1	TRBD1	CASSLMGQGGDEQFF	TGTGCCAGCAGCTTAATGGGACAGGGGGGCGATGAGCAGTTCTTC
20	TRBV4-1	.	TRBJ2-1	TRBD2	CASSQEDGLAGDNPTGEQFF	TGCGCCAGCAGCCAAGAAGACGGACTAGCGGGAGATAACCCGACCGGCGAGCAGTTCTTC
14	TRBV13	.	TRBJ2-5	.	CACSLVLGSETQYF	TGTGCCTGCAGCTTAGTTTTAGGTTCAGAGACCCAGTACTTC
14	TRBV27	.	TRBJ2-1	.	CASKNRATYNEQFF	TGTGCCAGCAAGAACAGGGCCACCTACAATGAGCAGTTCTTC
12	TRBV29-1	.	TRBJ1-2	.	CSVTGRDYGYTF	TGCAGCGTCACCGGGAGAGACTATGGCTACACCTTC
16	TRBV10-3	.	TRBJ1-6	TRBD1	CAISESRDRDNSPLHF	TGTGCCATCAGTGAGTCCCGGGACAGGGATAATTCACCCCTCCACTTT
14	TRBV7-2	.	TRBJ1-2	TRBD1	CASSSSQGGYGYTF	TGTGCCAGCAGCTCTAGTCAGGGGGGCTATGGCTACACCTTC
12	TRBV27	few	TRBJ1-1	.	CASMRGAREAFF	TGTGCCAGCATGCGGGGGGCTCGTGAAGCTTTCTTT
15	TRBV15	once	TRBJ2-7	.	CATSRDLVSSYEQYF	TGTGCCACCAGCAGAGATTTAGTTAGCTCCTACGAGCAGTACTTC
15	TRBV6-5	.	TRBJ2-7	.	CASSYSTEVSYEQYF	TGTGCCAGCAGTTACTCGACGGAGGTTTCCTACGAGCAGTACTTC
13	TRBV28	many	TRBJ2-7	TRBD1	CASSLGQTYEQYF	TGTGCCAGCAGCTTGGGACAGACCTACGAGCAGTACTTC
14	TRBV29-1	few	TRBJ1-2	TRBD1	CSVEDETGNYGYTF	TGCAGCGTTGAAGATGAGACAGGGAACTATGGCTACACCTTC
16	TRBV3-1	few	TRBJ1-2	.	CASSHSTDNRNYGYTF	TGTGCCAGCAGCCACTCTACGGACAACCGCAACTATGGCTACACCTTC
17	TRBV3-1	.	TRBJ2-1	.	CASSHTSSLTTYNEQFF	TGTGCCAGCAGCCATACTAGTTCCCTCACTACCTACAATGAGCAGTTCTTC
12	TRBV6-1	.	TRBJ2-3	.	CASSDVGDTQYF	TGTGCCAGCAGCGATGTTGGAGATACGCAGTATTTT
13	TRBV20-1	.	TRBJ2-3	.	CSARVGSARTQYF	TGCAGTGCTAGAGTCGGTTCGGCGCGTACGCAGTATTTT
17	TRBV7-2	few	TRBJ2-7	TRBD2	CASSSISGRAGEYEQYF	TGTGCCAGCAGCTCCATTAGCGGGAGGGCCGGGGAGTACGAGCAGTACTTC
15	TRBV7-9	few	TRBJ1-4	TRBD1	CASSEDRGPDEKLFF	TGTGCCAGCAGCGAGGACAGGGGGCCGGATGAAAAACTGTTTTTT
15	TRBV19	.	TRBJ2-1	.	CASSYSGAVTYEQFF	TGTGCCAGTAGCTACTCCGGGGCTGTTACCTACGAGCAGTTCTTC
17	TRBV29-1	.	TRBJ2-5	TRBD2	CSVEKAGGPFLVGTQYF	TGCAGCGTTGAAAAAGCGGGAGGGCCTTTTCTGGTTGGGACCCAGTACTTC
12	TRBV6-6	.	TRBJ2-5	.	CASNENRETQYF	TGTGCCAGCAACGAAAACAGGGAGACCCAGTACTTC
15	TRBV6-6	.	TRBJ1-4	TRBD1	CASSDGTGGEEKLFF	TGTGCCAGCAGTGACGGGACAGGGGGAGAGGAAAAACTGTTTTTT
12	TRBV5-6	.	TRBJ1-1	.	CASSDSGAEAFF	TGTGCCAGCAGCGACTCCGGGGCCGAAGCTTTCTTT
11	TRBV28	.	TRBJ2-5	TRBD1	CASSATGASYF	TGTGCCAGCAGTGCGACAGGGGCCTCGTACTTC
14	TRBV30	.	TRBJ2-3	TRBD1	CAWSITGGTDTQYF	TGTGCCTGGAGCATCACAGGGGGCACAGATACGCAGTATTTT
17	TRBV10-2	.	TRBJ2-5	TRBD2	CASSEVGGVGSGETQYF	TGCGCCAGCAGTGAGGTGGGGGGGGTCGGTTCGGGAGAGACCCAGTACTTC
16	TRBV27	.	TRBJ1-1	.	CASSLFWVEMNTEAFF	TGTGCCAGCAGTTTATTTTGGGTAGAGATGAACACTGAAGCTTTCTTT
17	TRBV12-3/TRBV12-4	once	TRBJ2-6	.	CASRFRGGSAGANVLTF	TGTGCCAGCAGATTTAGAGGAGGGAGCGCTGGGGCCAACGTCCTGACTTTC
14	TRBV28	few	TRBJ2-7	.	CASTDMDGYYEQYF	TGTGCCAGCACGGATATGGACGGATACTACGAGCAGTACTTC
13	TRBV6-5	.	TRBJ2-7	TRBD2	CASSYGLVYEQYF	TGTGCCAGCAGTTACGGACTAGTTTACGAGCAGTACTTC
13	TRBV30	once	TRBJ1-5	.	CAWDAGGNQPQHF	TGTGCCTGGGACGCGGGCGGCAATCAGCCCCAGCATTTT